Listed below are T cell receptor beta chains from one sample, sequenced in a study of pediatric ulcerative colitis. Sequencing was performed with immunoSEQ multiplex PCR; in TCRdb, only in-frame clones are kept and a portion is missing. The sample has roughly 19,000 clones, 74% seen once; the top ten hold over 6.5%. Specimen: gut tissue. The receptors originated from a boy aged 10-17 years with moderate ulcerative colitis. The CDR3 runs from the conserved cysteine through the conserved F or W.

J gene: TRBJ1-4; V gene: TRBV27; CDR3 protein: CASSLNRAATNEKLFF
J gene: TRBJ2-7; V gene: TRBV9; CDR3 protein: CASSVEWGGASGVRYEQYF
J gene: TRBJ2-3; V gene: TRBV5-1; CDR3 protein: CASSPAGTDTQYF
J gene: TRBJ2-1; V gene: TRBV7-3; CDR3 protein: CASSVNGLGGYNEQFF
J gene: TRBJ1-5; V gene: TRBV5-6; CDR3 protein: CASSGGDRVSNQPQHF
J gene: TRBJ1-5; V gene: TRBV2; CDR3 protein: CASSEDPRWQPQHF
J gene: TRBJ2-1; V gene: TRBV7-2; CDR3 protein: CASSFADYNEQFF
J gene: TRBJ1-2; V gene: TRBV7-2; CDR3 protein: CASSLDGNYGYTF
J gene: TRBJ2-5; V gene: TRBV7-2; CDR3 protein: CASNSDRVGSSETQYF
J gene: TRBJ2-3; V gene: TRBV5-1; CDR3 protein: CAGSPGVHASTDTQYF
J gene: TRBJ1-1; V gene: TRBV18; CDR3 protein: CASSPQNLGKTEAFF
J gene: TRBJ2-7; V gene: TRBV7-9; CDR3 protein: CASSPLDEQYF
J gene: TRBJ2-2; V gene: TRBV7-6; CDR3 protein: CASSTTSQGAGELFF
J gene: TRBJ2-5; V gene: TRBV18; CDR3 protein: CASSPRLQETQYF
J gene: TRBJ2-2; V gene: TRBV9; CDR3 protein: CASSVHGTPGSTGELFF
J gene: TRBJ1-2; V gene: TRBV19; CDR3 protein: CASSISAGRYGYTF
J gene: TRBJ2-1; V gene: TRBV29-1; CDR3 protein: CSVEEIWLAIHNEQFF
J gene: TRBJ2-3; V gene: TRBV6-4; CDR3 protein: CASSETSGTDTQYF
J gene: TRBJ2-1; V gene: TRBV19; CDR3 protein: CASSNSGGTKPNEQFF
J gene: TRBJ1-6; V gene: TRBV6-6; CDR3 protein: CASSSTGGRSPLHF
J gene: TRBJ1-2; V gene: TRBV9; CDR3 protein: CASRQMQGYYGYTF
J gene: TRBJ2-5; V gene: TRBV9; CDR3 protein: CASSVAPSGGQETQYF
J gene: TRBJ1-2; V gene: TRBV6-1; CDR3 protein: CASSPRQGNGYGYTF
J gene: TRBJ2-6; V gene: TRBV29-1; CDR3 protein: CSVRQASSGANVLTF
J gene: TRBJ2-7; V gene: TRBV19; CDR3 protein: CATTDTYEQYF
J gene: TRBJ1-5; V gene: TRBV4-3; CDR3 protein: CASSQDPPGVGNQPQHF
J gene: TRBJ1-1; V gene: TRBV4-3; CDR3 protein: CASSQLDRGGAFF
J gene: TRBJ2-1; V gene: TRBV11-3; CDR3 protein: CASSLEWGNEQFF
J gene: TRBJ2-7; V gene: TRBV7-2; CDR3 protein: CASSPTPGPNYEQYF
J gene: TRBJ2-5; V gene: TRBV6-6; CDR3 protein: CASSYFGGAETQYF
J gene: TRBJ2-1; V gene: TRBV27; CDR3 protein: CASSPLTGLAGGRGDEQFF
J gene: TRBJ2-1; V gene: TRBV5-1; CDR3 protein: CASSLEGRGHEQFF
J gene: TRBJ1-2; V gene: TRBV5-5; CDR3 protein: CASSEGANYGYTF
J gene: TRBJ2-7; V gene: TRBV19; CDR3 protein: CASSIPREGSYEQYF
J gene: TRBJ2-7; V gene: TRBV7-3; CDR3 protein: CASSFSGQGGPQYF
J gene: TRBJ1-3; V gene: TRBV6-1; CDR3 protein: CASSNQGQTGNTIYF
J gene: TRBJ1-2; V gene: TRBV19; CDR3 protein: CASSIVRGRGYGYTF
J gene: TRBJ2-7; V gene: TRBV6-5; CDR3 protein: CASSYYDRSDEQYF
J gene: TRBJ1-1; V gene: TRBV25-1; CDR3 protein: CASSEFGEAGTVNQAFF
J gene: TRBJ2-1; V gene: TRBV5-4; CDR3 protein: CASRTGTYNEQFF
J gene: TRBJ2-5; V gene: TRBV7-2; CDR3 protein: CASSLDSFLGETQYF
J gene: TRBJ1-3; V gene: TRBV12-5; CDR3 protein: CASGESARGNTIYF
J gene: TRBJ1-3; V gene: TRBV19; CDR3 protein: CASSIGQSSGNTIYF